The entry below describes one TCR beta chain. Source material for PBMCs was less than 12 ml fresh peripheral blood. The sample belongs to a study of T cells in Graves' hyperthyroidism and ophthalmopathy. RNA transcripts were the template for amplifying TCR beta CDR3 regions. Carried out on the TCR CDR3, a first-round RT-PCR used the HTBI primer set. TCRdb called the multiplex PCR reads again in MiXCR, with one record for every CDR3 protein. The table includes 600,000 to 650,000 distinct CDR3 sequences, around 21% detected once. Trimming removed 1 base at V and 5 bases at J, with 8 bases between. Germline CDR1 is MGHRA and CDR2 is YSYEKL. This CDR3 contains 13 residues.

The TCR originated in a man younger than 40 with Graves' ophthalmopathy. Sequencing input: blood. This chain joins TRBV4-1 and TRBJ2-5; D unclear. CDR3 DNA: TGCGCCAGCAGCCAAGTTATAGCCGAGACCCAGTACTTC. Translating gives CASSQVIAETQYF.